A single sample gave rise to the 10 T cell receptor beta chains below, sequenced in a study of metastatic and nonmetastatic thyroid tumors (dated by TCRdb to the early 2020s). No patient had received any treatment before thyroid surgery. To prepare the library, PCR was applied. Sequencer: Illumina HiSeq 4000. TCRdb redid the processing of the public reads, applying fastp at Q25 and MiXCR, and retained in-frame beta chains. The sample records 45,000 or so clones, around 15% of which are singletons. The ten largest make up roughly 20% of the sample. Sequencing was carried out using blood. The receptors were gathered from a female donor with papillary thyroid cancer or a benign thyroid nodule (not recorded which). Some clones in this sample may be carry-over from other donors' samples.

This clone was recorded at least ten times. V and J are TRBV30 and TRBJ1-5; tentatively, D is TRBD1 (5 bases). Germline CDR1 is GTSNPN and CDR2 is SVGIG (reference sequence). Trimming removed 0 bases from V and 7 bases from J, with 16 bases in between. The CDR3 is made up of 15 amino acids. CDR3 nucleotide sequence: TGTGCCTGGAGTGTACTCGGCAGGGCGGACCAGCCCCAGCATTTT. This sequence encodes CAWSVLGRADQPQHF.

This clone has just a few counts. The chain employs TRBV19 and TRBJ2-7, with D tentatively TRBD1 (5 bases). Trimming stripped 5 bases from V and 6 bases from J, with 20 bases between. CDR1 and CDR2 from the germline V gene are LNHDA and SQIVND (reference sequence). CDR3 length: 15 residues. CDR3 nucleotide sequence: TGTGCCAGTAGTTCCCAAGGGGTACCTCTAGGCGAGCAGTACTTC. This sequence encodes CASSSQGVPLGEQYF.

This clone occurred a few times. The rearrangement joins TRBV2 to TRBJ2-1, with D possibly TRBD2 on 6 matching bases. The V gene's germline CDR1 is SNHLY and CDR2 FYNNEI. With 6 bases removed from V and 16 bases from J, the gap between germline ends came to 25 bases. The CDR3 covers 14 residues. The CDR3: CASSLGGSYNDHFF. The CDR3 DNA is TGTGCCAGCAGCCTTGGGGGGTCCTACAATGATCATTTCTTC.

This clone was observed at least ten times. The chain links TRBV18 to TRBJ1-2; TRBD1 agrees at 8 bases. The germline V gene encodes CDR1 KGHSH and CDR2 LQKENI. V trimming: 5 bases; J trimming: 2 bases; junction bases outside the gene matches: 7. The CDR3 runs to 15 residues. Written as DNA, the CDR3 is TGTGCCAGCTCATCGACCGGACAGGGCAACTATGGCTACACCTTC. It is translated as CASSSTGQGNYGYTF.

This clone was recorded only once. A read error may explain this, as a much larger clone is one base away. At the DNA level, this CDR3 is encoded by other sequences in the same sample as well. The gene calls are TRBV29-1 and TRBJ1-5; 12 bases are a match to TRBD1. CDR1 is SQVTM and CDR2 is ANQGSEA in the germline V gene. The V segment lost 6 bases and the J segment 11 bases; nucleotides outside the gene matches: 11. The CDR3 runs 14 residues. Here the CDR3 reads CSVRDRGPRGAQHF. In DNA, the CDR3 is TGCAGCGTGAGGGACAGGGGGCCAAGGGGGGCCCAGCATTTT.

This clone was seen a handful of times. This rearrangement joins TRBV5-6 to TRBJ1-4, with 7 positions matching TRBD1. Germline CDR1 and CDR2: SGHDT and YYEEEE. There are 15 residues in the CDR3. V dropped 4 bases and J dropped 7; count of bases not matched to a gene: 10. DNA for the CDR3: TGTGCCAGCAGCCTAAAGGGGGCCACATTTGAAAAACTGTTTTTT. Amino acid sequence: CASSLKGATFEKLFF.

In this sample, this clone turned up many times. The V call is TRBV12-3 or TRBV12-4, the J call TRBJ2-1, with 12 bases aligning to TRBD2. CDR3 length: 14 residues. Unmatched junction bases numbered 4, after V lost 8 bases and J lost 5 bases. The CDR3: CASGRTSGDNEQFF. In DNA, the CDR3 is TGTGCCAGCGGAAGGACTAGCGGGGACAATGAGCAGTTCTTC.

This clone is deemed medium-sized (0.01 to 0.1%). The rearrangement uses TRBV12-3 or TRBV12-4 and TRBJ2-7, with D perhaps matching TRBD1 (6 bases). The CDR3 totals 12 residues. Between the trimmed V and J ends, which lost 6 bases and 7 bases, there was a span of 13 bases. CDR3 nucleotides: TGTGCCAGCAGCATTACAGGGTTTGAGCAGTACTTC. It specifies CASSITGFEQYF.

This clone came up many times. V gene TRBV12-3 or TRBV12-4 combines with J gene TRBJ1-5; D perhaps matches TRBD1 (5 bases). The CDR3 sequence is 14 residues long. Trimming left V 1 base short and J 2 bases short, with 6 bases between. In DNA, the CDR3 is TGTGCCAGCAGTTTAGTAGGGGGCAATCAGCCCCAGCATTTT. Translation gives CASSLVGGNQPQHF.

J is TRBJ2-1 and V is TRBV28; D is unresolved. This CDR3 has 17 amino acids. V lost 3 bases and J 0 bases, leaving 15 bases between the germline ends. Germline V gene sequence: CDR1 MDHEN, CDR2 SYDVKM. The CDR3 is CASSFFDGGVSYNEQFF. The CDR3, as DNA: TGTGCCAGCAGTTTCTTTGATGGCGGTGTCTCCTACAATGAGCAGTTCTTC.